Below, one T cell receptor (beta chain) is given with its context. Repertoires were generated with immunoSEQ multiplex PCR, while TCRdb's copy carries only in-frame clones and drops some. The sample consists of approximately 330,000 clones, about 90% of them appearing once. This sample was included in a study of blood T cell repertoires in COVID-19. Overall study context: In each case, the material was cDNA or gDNA derived from T cells, B-cell-depleted T cells, or PBMCs.

Recruits, aged about 18 to 89 years, lived in 25 or so US areas. The study assigned cohorts using participant-reported clinical history. CDR1 and CDR2 (germline): SGHRS, YFSETQ. This CDR3 is built from 14 residues. Trimming took off 3 bases at V and 9 bases at J, with 13 bases between the two ends. J is TRBJ1-6 and V is TRBV5-1; D perhaps matches TRBD1 (5 bases). This clonotype was obtained from a woman aged 25 to 39 who had recovered from COVID-19. Input material: PBMCs or T cells enriched from blood (not recorded which). The CDR3 DNA reads TGCGCCAGCAGCTCCCGGGACTATGGTTCACCCCTCCACTTT. It translates to CASSSRDYGSPLHF.